This TCR beta chain was recovered during a study of cytomegalovirus exposure and HLA in healthy donors (dated by TCRdb to between 2016 and 2019). About the investigation overall: An earlier analysis of under 600 of the donors reported roughly 300 Gb of sequence data and more than 90 million unique TCR beta sequences from some 180 million T cells. An early release covering roughly 600 HLA-typed donors comprised 250 to 350 gigabases of sequencing data and around 80 million unique TCR sequences. Of the approximately 400 genotyped donors, 81% fell in the genetic ancestry cluster associated with self-reported Caucasian donors. The study was designed to test whether signatures of past pathogen exposure could be identified by cataloging public T cell receptors. The study used immunosequencing to profile the T cell repertoires of about 670 subjects and linked those repertoires to cytomegalovirus serostatus. In addition to the first cohort of around 670 subjects, a separate validation cohort of 130 or so different subjects was used. To predict cytomegalovirus infection status, the study brought together high-throughput TCR immunosequencing, statistical association of individual TCRs with disease status, and machine learning. In a later analysis, previously published TCR beta repertoires from 500 to 750 donors were re-analyzed and high-resolution HLA genotyping was added so that TCR occurrence patterns could be studied. In the later analysis, no new phenotypic data were used to find candidate immune exposures; instead, reliance was placed on TCR beta sequences and their occurrence across donors. An earlier analysis of approximately 630 of the donors applied high-throughput TCR beta sequencing to assess whether each TCR beta V gene segment acted as functional or pseudogenic. Alongside the repertoire data, information on donor age, sex, ethnicity and CMV serostatus was compiled. A later genetic analysis took genome-wide SNP genotypes for about 55% of the 666 donors and used that subset as a discovery cohort. All discovery cohort repertoires had been generated on a single sequencing platform. HLA typing covered class I and class II loci at four-digit resolution. The number of donors typed differed by locus, with about 629-630 for A, B, C, DRB1 and DQB1, roughly 520 for DQA1, 600 to 610 for DPA1, and around 450 for DPB1. Roughly 5 DR-DQ haplotypes were handled as single units for association and clustering because linkage in the cohort was strong. On average, approximately 250,000 unique TCR beta nucleotide sequences were sequenced per donor among a few hundred genotyped donors of the cohort, with roughly 18% of those sequences being non-productive. Broader findings and caveats from the paper: According to a later genetic analysis, donors in an Asian-associated ancestry cluster had fewer N-insertions in productive TCRs than the approximately 650-donor mean. Presence/absence analyses assumed roughly uniform sequencing depth across donors, an assumption that may not hold. Most CMV-associated TCR beta chains appeared to be HLA-restricted in a later analysis, and the HLA associations seemed to be driven largely by CMV exposure. A group of highly shared sequence variants was considered likely to be a technical artifact of the sequencing pipeline. In both the original and validation cohorts, the classifier was reported to diagnose cytomegalovirus status with high specificity and sensitivity. A later analysis associated 15,000 to 20,000 TCR beta sequences with specific HLA alleles at a false discovery rate of 0.05. The earlier analysis of some 560 of the donors excluded about 16 rarely observed V segments, including chromosome 9 orphons, because counts were too low. Several of the top co-occurrence clusters appeared to be linked to parvovirus B19, influenza, CMV and Epstein-Barr virus, according to a later analysis. In the study, roughly 160 TCR beta chains were listed as associated with cytomegalovirus. While some public TCRs were present in many individuals, most TCR sequences turned up only very rarely across donors. The authors suggested that the approach could potentially be extended to other disease states and immunological phenotypes. This cohort had only TCR beta chains sequenced, and the lack of alpha or paired-chain data limited which features could be detected. Because the 87-base-pair reads could not distinguish some IMGT-functional V segments, including TRBV6-2 and TRBV6-3, those segments were excluded. HLA typing was unavailable for some donors at each locus, so association tests used only the typed subset. A later genetic analysis associated a missense DCLRE1C variant with V-gene and J-gene trimming of TCR beta chains, and an independent cohort replicated the association. In vitro tests confirmed that a few of the cytomegalovirus-associated TCR beta chains recognize cytomegalovirus antigens. A later analysis found that HLA-associated TCR beta chains were more clonally expanded and had lower generation probabilities than equally common non-associated chains. An earlier analysis of approximately 530 of the donors showed that most TCR beta V segments appeared in productive rearrangements either about 87% or about 30% of the time, which broadly matched IMGT annotations. Correlated functional status among segregating V segments might reflect linkage disequilibrium, but an unknown experimental factor could not be ruled out. According to a later analysis, TCR association rates differed among HLA loci, with DRB1 alleles showing the most associated TCRs and HLA-C alleles showing the fewest. CMV serostatus was the only immune exposure information available for the cohort. Assigning TCR associations to individual alleles was difficult when HLA alleles, especially DR and DQ, strongly co-occurred. A further reported finding was that TCR beta sequences accurately predicted the HLA-A and HLA-B alleles for most subjects in the first cohort.

Details on this clone: Its binding antigen is unknown. No qualities accompany the bases; no much larger clone lies one base away.

In total, roughly 710 healthy bone marrow donors made up the cohort. All cohort members were sampled while nominally healthy, although unrecorded immune exposures were likely present. The donor tested CMV seronegative and was one of the 352 seronegative cohort members. A peripheral blood sample was provided by each donor, and peripheral blood mononuclear cells were used for TCR beta sequencing. The Qiagen DNeasy Blood Extraction Kit was used to extract genomic DNA from the blood cell samples. According to the germline V gene (reference sequence), CDR1 reads MNHEY and CDR2 reads SMNVEV. From its cysteine to its phenylalanine, the CDR3 spans 18 amino acids. The entry retains the CDR3 DNA only, 54 bases that are in frame from base 1. The germline V and J ends show losses of 6 bases and 2 bases respectively, and no gene match explains 12 bases of the junction. Receptors were amplified or captured by the immunoSEQ multiplex PCR assay. The multiplex PCR relied on a mix of 60 forward primers for TCR Vbeta segments and 13 reverse primers for TCR Jbeta segments. A multiplex PCR assay on genomic DNA amplified the CDR3 region of rearranged TCR beta genes. On the Illumina HiSeq System, the amplified TCR beta libraries were sequenced as 87-base-pair reads. Per the authors' processing: A later analysis tallied 80 million to 95 million unique TCR beta chains across the 666 repertoires, and some 12 million of those chains were shared by two or more donors. To remove PCR and sequencing errors, raw reads were error-corrected and collapsed into unique sequences using a nearest-neighbor algorithm that merged closely related sequences. Alignment of CDR3 sequences to IMGT reference sequences was used to assign V, D and J gene segments. For a sequence to be retained, a match of at least six nucleotides was required to both a V gene segment and a J gene segment. Rearrangements were classified as productive when the CDR3 lacked stop codons and remained in frame with V and J, and all other rearrangements were classified as non-productive. CDR3 was defined according to IMGT convention as the region running from the second conserved V-encoded cysteine to the conserved J-encoded phenylalanine. In an earlier analysis of just under 600 of the donors, sequences lacking an unambiguous match to a single V gene segment were excluded. In an earlier analysis of some 590 of the donors, V segments were called functional above 56.7% productive rearrangements and were called segregating when the between-donor standard deviation exceeded 5%. A statistical classification framework was built for diagnosing cytomegalovirus status from the catalog of TCR beta chain sequences. V and J gene assignment, in a later analysis, came from comparing TCR nucleotide sequences with IMGT/GENE-DB human TR gene sequences. In a later analysis, CDR3 sequences and most-parsimonious VDJ recombination scenarios were assigned using the TCRdist pipeline. In a later analysis, every TCR beta chain was defined by the combination of its CDR3 amino acid sequence and its V-gene family, and reads without a unique V-gene family were dropped. As a way to deal with suspected cross-contamination and a sequencing artifact, a later analysis dropped nearly 600 nucleotide sequences that were highly shared and had low generation probability. For each public chain, a later analysis derived a clonal expansion index from normalized ranks of inferred template counts within each repertoire. In a later analysis, generation probabilities were computed with a VDJ recombination model fitted to out-of-frame rearrangements, and the resulting probabilities were checked against IGoR. In a later analysis, TCR-TCR, TCR-HLA and TCR-CMV co-occurrence was scored with hypergeometric tests, and a repertoire-size bias correction was applied to TCR pairs. To estimate false discovery rates, a later analysis permuted the HLA or CMV assignments 20 times. In a later analysis, co-occurring TCRs were grouped using DBSCAN, and TCRdist sequence similarity was added for clustering within HLA-allele-positive subsets. For co-occurrence clustering, repertoires with fewer than 30,000 or more than 120,000 public chains were excluded, along with roughly five repertoires with anomalous nucleotide sharing. TCRdb holds this immuneACCESS table with in-frame rearrangements only. Some clones are missing; in checked studies, unresolved V genes explain under half, and the rest has no known cause. That table is the source of V, J and clone size, and D and trimming were worked out from the DNA. The sample contains 30,000 to 45,000 clones, 84% of them found a single time. About 3.5% of the sample is taken by the ten largest.

The clonotype comes from a woman between 18 and 29 years old in good health and CMV-seronegative. Sequencing was done on a sample of PBMCs. This chain is built from TRBV27 and TRBJ2-5, with 13 bases in between that match TRBD2. The sequenced DNA is TGTGCCAGCAGACAGGGACTAGCGGGAAGAAGGTGGCAAGAGACCCAGTACTTC. Its product reads: CASRQGLAGRRWQETQYF.